A selection of T cell receptor beta chains follows, all from one sample in a study of blood T cell repertoires in COVID-19. Sequencing used immunoSEQ multiplex PCR; TCRdb keeps in-frame clones, though not all of them. Of some 160,000 clones in the sample, around 80% are singletons; the top ten hold 15% to 20%. Material for sequencing was peripheral blood. The source is a woman aged 65 to 85 who had recovered from COVID-19. Each CDR3 is given with its conserved first and last residue. Fields, in order: J gene, V gene, clone size, D gene, CDR3 protein, CDR3 DNA. D genes are given only for firm matches. Where a row states a size, it is once, few, many or the class of an expanded clone; other rows omit it.

>TRBJ2-7|TRBV7-9|.|TRBD1
CASSSADRGSYEQYF
TGTGCCAGCAGCTCAGCGGACAGGGGGTCCTACGAGCAGTACTTC
>TRBJ1-3|TRBV6-5|.|.
CASSYSALVSGNTIYF
TGTGCCAGCAGTTACTCGGCTTTGGTCTCTGGAAACACCATATATTTT
>TRBJ2-1|TRBV6-1|.|TRBD1
CASSDQQGSGEQFF
TGTGCCAGCAGTGACCAACAGGGGTCCGGTGAGCAGTTCTTC
>TRBJ1-1|TRBV7-9|.|.
CASSLEATEAFF
TGTGCCAGCAGCTTAGAAGCCACTGAAGCTTTCTTT
>TRBJ1-1|TRBV29-1|.|.
CSVSGGWDTEAFF
TGCAGCGTTTCGGGAGGTTGGGACACTGAAGCTTTCTTT
>TRBJ2-5|TRBV7-8|once|.
CASSFRVSGLQETQYF
TGTGCCAGCAGCTTTCGTGTCTCGGGGTTGCAAGAGACCCAGTACTTC
>TRBJ2-7|TRBV5-1|.|TRBD1
CASRTTGTYEQYF
TGCGCCAGCAGAACGACAGGGACCTACGAGCAGTACTTC
>TRBJ2-3|TRBV5-5|.|TRBD2
CASSALRGRAGDTQYF
TGTGCCAGCAGCGCCCTCCGGGGGAGGGCTGGAGATACGCAGTATTTT
>TRBJ1-4|TRBV13|.|TRBD1
CASSGRGRANEKLFF
TGTGCCAGCAGCGGCAGGGGGCGTGCTAATGAAAAACTGTTTTTT
>TRBJ2-7|TRBV7-9|.|.
CASSSLAGEYEQYF
TGTGCCAGCAGCTCCCTAGCCGGGGAATACGAGCAGTACTTC
>TRBJ2-3|TRBV10-3|.|.
CAINREEADTQYF
TGTGCCATCAACCGAGAGGAGGCAGATACGCAGTATTTT
>TRBJ2-6|TRBV15|.|.
CATQSGVSSGANVLTF
TGTGCCACCCAGTCAGGCGTTAGCTCTGGGGCCAACGTCCTGACTTTC
>TRBJ2-1|TRBV30|few|.
CAWGRGGSTNEQFF
TGTGCCTGGGGTCGTGGGGGGTCTACAAATGAGCAGTTCTTC
>TRBJ2-7|TRBV9|few|.
CASSVGGNEQYF
TGTGCCAGCAGCGTAGGTGGCAACGAGCAGTACTTC
>TRBJ1-5|TRBV19|.|.
CASSTIGGVISNQPQHF
TGTGCCAGTAGTACGATCGGGGGGGTGATCAGCAATCAGCCCCAGCATTTT
>TRBJ2-3|TRBV2|few|TRBD2
CASKPGLAVDTQYF
TGTGCCAGCAAACCGGGACTAGCGGTAGATACGCAGTATTTT
>TRBJ2-3|TRBV11-3|.|TRBD1
CASSPGWTGITDTQYF
TGTGCCAGCAGTCCCGGATGGACAGGGATTACAGATACGCAGTATTTT
>TRBJ2-7|TRBV5-5|.|TRBD2
CASSLLGLAGGWGLEQYF
TGTGCCAGCAGCTTATTAGGACTAGCGGGAGGCTGGGGCCTCGAGCAGTACTTC
>TRBJ2-3|TRBV6-4|once|TRBD1
CASRTGGGDTQYF
TGTGCCAGCAGAACAGGGGGAGGAGATACGCAGTATTTT
>TRBJ2-3|TRBV7-3|.|TRBD1
CASSSQPGGDTQYF
TGTGCCAGCAGCTCCCAACCAGGGGGAGATACGCAGTATTTT
>TRBJ2-1|TRBV4-1|.|.
CASSLVGGGPSSSYNEQFF
TGCGCCAGCAGCCTTGTTGGGGGGGGCCCGTCGAGCTCCTACAATGAGCAGTTCTTC
>TRBJ2-7|TRBV6-5|.|TRBD2
CASSYLGGSSYEQYF
TGTGCCAGCAGTTACTTGGGCGGGAGCTCCTACGAGCAGTACTTC
>TRBJ2-7|TRBV27|.|TRBD2
CASSKGLAASYEQYF
TGTGCCAGCAGCAAAGGACTAGCGGCTAGCTACGAGCAGTACTTC
>TRBJ1-1|TRBV28|.|TRBD1
CASRDRGGNTEAFF
TGTGCCAGCCGGGACAGGGGGGGGAACACTGAAGCTTTCTTT
>TRBJ1-4|TRBV6-5|.|.
CASSPTGEPEFF
TGTGCCAGCAGTCCGACCGGGGAACCCGAATTTTTT
>TRBJ1-2|TRBV6-5|.|.
CASSRGGWHGYTF
TGTGCCAGCAGTCGGGGGGGGTGGCATGGCTACACCTTC
>TRBJ2-5|TRBV5-1|.|.
CATAQDGAETQYF
TGCGCCACCGCGCAAGATGGGGCGGAGACCCAGTACTTC
>TRBJ1-4|TRBV10-3|.|TRBD1
CAISGDRGEKLFF
TGTGCCATCAGTGGGGACAGGGGTGAAAAACTGTTTTTT
>TRBJ2-5|TRBV18|.|.
CASSPPAQETQYF
TGTGCCAGCTCACCACCGGCCCAAGAGACCCAGTACTTC
>TRBJ2-1|TRBV18|.|.
CASSPQRDSSYNEQFF
TGTGCCAGCTCACCCCAACGGGATAGCTCCTACAATGAGCAGTTCTTC
>TRBJ2-1|TRBV2|.|TRBD1
CASRAPGQGYNEQFF
TGTGCCAGCAGAGCTCCGGGACAGGGGTACAATGAGCAGTTCTTC
>TRBJ2-1|TRBV20-1|once|TRBD2
CSASYPSGAYNEQFF
TGCAGTGCTAGTTACCCTAGCGGGGCTTACAATGAGCAGTTCTTC
>TRBJ2-1|TRBV12-3/TRBV12-4|.|.
CASSFGSNEQFF
TGTGCCAGCAGTTTCGGGAGTAATGAGCAGTTCTTC
>TRBJ2-1|TRBV7-9|.|TRBD2
CASSLASGGAKEQFF
TGTGCCAGCAGCTTAGCTAGCGGGGGGGCCAAGGAGCAGTTCTTC
>TRBJ1-2|TRBV7-3|.|.
CASSLDPGGYGYTF
TGTGCCAGCAGCTTAGACCCGGGGGGCTATGGCTACACCTTC
>TRBJ1-1|TRBV11-3|few|TRBD1
CASSFGQGNEAFF
TGTGCCAGCAGCTTTGGACAGGGCAATGAAGCTTTCTTT
>TRBJ2-1|TRBV9|.|.
CASSATRAYNEQFF
TGTGCCAGCAGCGCAACCAGGGCCTACAATGAGCAGTTCTTC
>TRBJ2-6|TRBV19|.|.
CASSMGPTGSGANVLTF
TGTGCCAGTAGTATGGGGCCGACGGGCTCTGGGGCCAACGTCCTGACTTTC
>TRBJ1-1|TRBV5-1|.|TRBD1
CASSPGTGIKTEAFF
TGCGCCAGCAGCCCCGGGACAGGGATAAAGACTGAAGCTTTCTTT
>TRBJ1-1|TRBV21-1|.|.
CASSKPGGQGNTEAFF
TGTGCCAGCAGCAAACCGGGGGGACAGGGAAACACTGAAGCTTTCTTT
>TRBJ1-1|TRBV4-1|.|.
CASSQEPRPLNTEAFF
TGCGCCAGCAGCCAAGAGCCCAGGCCATTGAACACTGAAGCTTTCTTT
>TRBJ1-4|TRBV7-8|once|TRBD1
CASSLARPTGTGRGVKLFF
TGTGCCAGCAGCTTAGCTCGACCTACCGGGACAGGGAGGGGAGTAAAACTGTTTTTT
>TRBJ1-1|TRBV11-2|.|.
CASSLGQGTEAFF
TGTGCCAGCAGCTTGGGCCAAGGCACTGAAGCTTTCTTT
>TRBJ1-1|TRBV3-1/TRBV3-2|.|.
CASSQDAVNTEAFF
TGTGCCAGCAGCCAAGACGCGGTGAACACTGAAGCTTTCTTT
>TRBJ1-1|TRBV24-1|.|TRBD1
CATGTGSNTEAFF
TGTGCCACAGGGACAGGCAGCAACACTGAAGCTTTCTTT
>TRBJ2-1|TRBV24-1|.|.
CATSDPRLGGSYNEQFF
TGTGCCACCAGTGACCCAAGACTTGGGGGGTCCTACAATGAGCAGTTCTTC
>TRBJ1-6|TRBV30|.|.
CAWTGDYNSPLHF
TGTGCCTGGACAGGGGACTATAATTCACCCCTCCACTTT